This TCR beta chain came from a study of patients and donors after allogeneic stem cell transplantation. TCRdb reprocessed the RT-PCR reads with MiXCR, giving one entry per CDR3 protein. The table has 150,000 to 200,000 distinct CDR3 sequences, approximately 30% seen once. Germline V CDR1 and CDR2: LGHDT, YNNKEL (reference sequence). The CDR3 is 13 amino acids. Trimming removed 0 bases from V and 11 bases from J, with 8 bases in between. The receptor's source is a human donor who was either an allogeneic HSCT recipient or a stem cell or donor lymphocyte infusion donor (not recorded which). It is not recorded whose cells these are; they may come from a transplant donor. This chain uses TRBV3-1 with TRBJ1-6; D call uncertain. Specimen: blood, either unsorted or a sorted T cell fraction (not recorded which). The CDR3 DNA reads as TGTGCCAGCAGCCAAGAGTCCCTACCACCCCTCCACTTT. Its protein is CASSQESLPPLHF.